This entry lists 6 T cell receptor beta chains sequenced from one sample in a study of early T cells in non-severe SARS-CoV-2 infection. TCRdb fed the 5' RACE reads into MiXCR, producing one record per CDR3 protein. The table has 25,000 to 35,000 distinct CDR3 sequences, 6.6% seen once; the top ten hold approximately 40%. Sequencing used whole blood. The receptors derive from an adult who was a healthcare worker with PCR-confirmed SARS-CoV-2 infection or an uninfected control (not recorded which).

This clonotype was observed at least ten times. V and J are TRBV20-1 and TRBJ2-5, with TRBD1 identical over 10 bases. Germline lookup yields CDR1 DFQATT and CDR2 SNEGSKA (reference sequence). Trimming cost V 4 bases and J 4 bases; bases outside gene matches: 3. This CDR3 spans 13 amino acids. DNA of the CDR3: TGCAGTGCTAAGACAGGGGGCGGAGAGACCCAGTACTTC. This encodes CSAKTGGGETQYF.

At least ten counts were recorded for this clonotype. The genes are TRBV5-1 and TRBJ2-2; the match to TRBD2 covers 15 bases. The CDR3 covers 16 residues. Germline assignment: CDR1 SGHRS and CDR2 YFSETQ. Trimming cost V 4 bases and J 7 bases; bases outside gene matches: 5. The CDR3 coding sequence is TGCGCCAGCAGCCCCGGACTAGCGGGAGGGAACGGGGAGCTGTTTTTT. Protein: CASSPGLAGGNGELFF.

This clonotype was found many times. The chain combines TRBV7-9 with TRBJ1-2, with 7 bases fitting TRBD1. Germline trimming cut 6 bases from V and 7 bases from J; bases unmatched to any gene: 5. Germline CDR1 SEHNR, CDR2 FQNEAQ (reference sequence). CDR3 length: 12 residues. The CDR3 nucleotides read TGTGCCAGCAGTACAGGGGATTTTGGCTACACCTTC. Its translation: CASSTGDFGYTF.

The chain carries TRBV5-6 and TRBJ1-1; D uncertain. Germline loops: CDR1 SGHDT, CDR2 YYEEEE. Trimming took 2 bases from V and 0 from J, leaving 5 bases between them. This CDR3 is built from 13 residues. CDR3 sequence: CASSFELNTEAFF. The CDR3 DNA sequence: TGTGCCAGCAGCTTCGAACTGAACACTGAAGCTTTCTTT.

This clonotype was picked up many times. The CDR3 coding sequence is TGTGCCAGCAGTTCCAGGACTAGCGGACACAATGAGCAGTTCTTC. Its translation is CASSSRTSGHNEQFF. V is TRBV7-3 and J is TRBJ2-1, with 10 bases matching TRBD2. V lost 6 bases, J lost 5 bases, and 7 bases stayed unmatched. CDR3 length: 15 amino acids. Germline assignment: CDR1 SGHTA and CDR2 FQGTGA.

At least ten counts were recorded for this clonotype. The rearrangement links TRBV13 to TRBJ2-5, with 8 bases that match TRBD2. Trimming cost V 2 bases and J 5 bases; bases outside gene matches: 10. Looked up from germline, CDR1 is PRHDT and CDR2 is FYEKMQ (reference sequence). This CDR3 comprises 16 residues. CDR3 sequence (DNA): TGTGCCAGCAGCTTAAGACGCGGGGGGCCTGTGGAGACCCAGTACTTC. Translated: CASSLRRGGPVETQYF.